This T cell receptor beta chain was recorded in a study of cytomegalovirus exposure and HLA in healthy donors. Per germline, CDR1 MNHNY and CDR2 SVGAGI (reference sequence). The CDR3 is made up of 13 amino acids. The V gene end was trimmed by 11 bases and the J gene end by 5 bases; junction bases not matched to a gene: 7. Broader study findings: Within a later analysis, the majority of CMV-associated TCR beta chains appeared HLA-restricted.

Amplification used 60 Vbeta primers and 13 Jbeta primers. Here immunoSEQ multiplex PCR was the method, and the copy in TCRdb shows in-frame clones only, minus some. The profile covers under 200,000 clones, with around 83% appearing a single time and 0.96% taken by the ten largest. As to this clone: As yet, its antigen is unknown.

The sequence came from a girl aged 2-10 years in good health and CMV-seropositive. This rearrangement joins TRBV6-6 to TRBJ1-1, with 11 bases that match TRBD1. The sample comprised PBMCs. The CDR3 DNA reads TGTGCCGGGGGACAGGGGGAAAAAACTGAAGCTTTCTTT. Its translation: CAGGQGEKTEAFF.